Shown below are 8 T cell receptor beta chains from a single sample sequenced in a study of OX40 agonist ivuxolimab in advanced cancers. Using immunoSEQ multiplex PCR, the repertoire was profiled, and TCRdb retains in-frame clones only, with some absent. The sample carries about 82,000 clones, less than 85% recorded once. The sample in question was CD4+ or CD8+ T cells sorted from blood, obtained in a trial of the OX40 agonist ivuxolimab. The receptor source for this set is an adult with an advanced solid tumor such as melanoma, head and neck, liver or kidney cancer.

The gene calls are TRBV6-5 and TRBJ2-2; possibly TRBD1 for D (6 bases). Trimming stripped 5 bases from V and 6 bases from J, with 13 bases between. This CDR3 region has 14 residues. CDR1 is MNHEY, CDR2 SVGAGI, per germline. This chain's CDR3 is CASSLNRAAGELFF. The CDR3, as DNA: TGTGCCAGCAGTCTAAACAGGGCGGCCGGGGAGCTGTTTTTT.

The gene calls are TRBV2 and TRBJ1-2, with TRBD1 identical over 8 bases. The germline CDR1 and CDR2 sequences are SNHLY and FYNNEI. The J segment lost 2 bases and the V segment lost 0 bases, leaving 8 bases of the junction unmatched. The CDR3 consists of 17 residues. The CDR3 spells CASSEAAAGGGNYGYTF. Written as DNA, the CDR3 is TGTGCCAGCAGTGAAGCGGCTGCAGGGGGCGGGAACTATGGCTACACCTTC. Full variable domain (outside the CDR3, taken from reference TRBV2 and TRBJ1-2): EPEVTQTPSHQVTQMGQEVILRCVPISNHLYFYWYRQILGQKVEFLVSFYNNEISEKSEIFDDQFSVERPDGSNFTLKIRSTKLEDSAMYFCASSEAAAGGGNYGYTFGSGTRLTVV.

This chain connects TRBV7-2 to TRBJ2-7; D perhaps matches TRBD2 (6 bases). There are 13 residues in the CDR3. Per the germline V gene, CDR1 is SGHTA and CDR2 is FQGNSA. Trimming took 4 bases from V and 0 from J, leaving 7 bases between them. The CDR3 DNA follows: TGTGCCAGCAGCTCGACTAGCTCCTACGAGCAGTACTTC. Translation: CASSSTSSYEQYF.

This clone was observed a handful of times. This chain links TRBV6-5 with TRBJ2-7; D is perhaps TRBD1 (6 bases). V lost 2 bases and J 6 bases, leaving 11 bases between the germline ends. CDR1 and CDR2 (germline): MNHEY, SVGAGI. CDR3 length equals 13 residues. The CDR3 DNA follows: TGTGCCAGCAGTTACACCTGGACAGCCGAGCAGTACTTC. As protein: CASSYTWTAEQYF.

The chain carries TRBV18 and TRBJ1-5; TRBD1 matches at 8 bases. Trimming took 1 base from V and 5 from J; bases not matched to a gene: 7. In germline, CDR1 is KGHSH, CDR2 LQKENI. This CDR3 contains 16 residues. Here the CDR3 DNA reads TGTGCCAGCTCACCACAGGCAGGGGGCGCCGATCAGCCCCAGCATTTT. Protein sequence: CASSPQAGGADQPQHF.

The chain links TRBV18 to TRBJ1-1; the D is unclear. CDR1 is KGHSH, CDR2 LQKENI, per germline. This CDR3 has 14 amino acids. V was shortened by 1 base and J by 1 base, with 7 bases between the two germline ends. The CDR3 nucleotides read TGTGCCAGCTCACCACGTCCAGGGAACACTGAAGCTTTCTTT. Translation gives CASSPRPGNTEAFF.

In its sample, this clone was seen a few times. The CDR3: CASSYSPGLYGYTF. For the CDR3, the DNA is TGTGCCAGCAGTTACTCTCCAGGGTTGTACGGCTACACCTTC. The chain employs TRBV6-5 and TRBJ1-2; a weak D match, TRBD1 (5 bases). The length of the CDR3 is 14 residues. CDR1 and CDR2 (germline): MNHEY, SVGAGI. The V gene lost 0 bases and the J gene lost 8 bases, with 13 bases spanning the gap.

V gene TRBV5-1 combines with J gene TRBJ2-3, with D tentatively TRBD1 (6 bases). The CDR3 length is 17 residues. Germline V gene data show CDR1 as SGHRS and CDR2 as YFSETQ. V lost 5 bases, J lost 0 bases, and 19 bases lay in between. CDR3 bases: TGCGCCAGCAGTCTATCCTACAGGGTAGGAAGCACAGATACGCAGTATTTT. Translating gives CASSLSYRVGSTDTQYF. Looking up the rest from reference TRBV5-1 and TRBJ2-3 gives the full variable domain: KAGVTQTPRYLIKTRGQQVTLSCSPISGHRSVSWYQQTPGQGLQFLFEYFSETQRNKGNFPGRFSGRQFSNSRSEMNVSTLELGDSALYLCASSLSYRVGSTDTQYFGPGTRLTVL.